The present entry profiles one T cell receptor (beta chain) with its context. Looked up from germline, CDR1 is SGHVS and CDR2 is FQNEAQ. The trim removed 5 bases at V and 4 bases at J, leaving 13 bases unmatched. The CDR3 is made up of 16 amino acids. This sample stems from a study of Graves' ophthalmopathy and Graves' hyperthyroidism. The authors amplified TCR beta CDR3 regions, and they did so from RNA transcripts for repertoire sequencing. The authors performed first-round RT-PCR with HTBI primers and then a second-round multiplex PCR. MiXCR, run by TCRdb on the multiplex PCR reads, gives a single entry per CDR3 protein. The sample includes tens of thousands of distinct CDR3 sequences, 45% to 55% seen only once; the top ten take about 4.9%.

The sequence was obtained from an adult woman with Graves' ophthalmopathy. The sequenced material came from peripheral blood. The J gene is TRBJ2-5, the V gene TRBV7-8; 7 nucleotides match TRBD2. The CDR3 nucleotides read TGTGCCAGCAGCCCTAAGGCGGGAGTGATCGGAGAGACCCAGTACTTC. Translated: CASSPKAGVIGETQYF.